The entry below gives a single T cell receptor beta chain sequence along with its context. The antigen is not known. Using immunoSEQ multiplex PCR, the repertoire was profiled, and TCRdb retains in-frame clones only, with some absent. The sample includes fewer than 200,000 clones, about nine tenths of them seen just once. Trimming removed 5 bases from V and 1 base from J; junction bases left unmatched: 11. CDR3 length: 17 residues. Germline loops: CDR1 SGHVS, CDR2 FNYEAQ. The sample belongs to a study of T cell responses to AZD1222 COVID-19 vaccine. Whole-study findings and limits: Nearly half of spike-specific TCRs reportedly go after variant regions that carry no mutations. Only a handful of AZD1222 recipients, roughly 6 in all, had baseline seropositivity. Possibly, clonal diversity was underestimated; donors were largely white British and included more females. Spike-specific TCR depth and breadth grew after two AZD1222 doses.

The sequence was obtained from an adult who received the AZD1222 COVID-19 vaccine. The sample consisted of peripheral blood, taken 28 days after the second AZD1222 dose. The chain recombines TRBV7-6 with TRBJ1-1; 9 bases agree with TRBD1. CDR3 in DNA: TGTGCCAGCAGCCTCCGCTACAGGGGGCGAGAGAACACTGAAGCTTTCTTT. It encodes CASSLRYRGRENTEAFF.